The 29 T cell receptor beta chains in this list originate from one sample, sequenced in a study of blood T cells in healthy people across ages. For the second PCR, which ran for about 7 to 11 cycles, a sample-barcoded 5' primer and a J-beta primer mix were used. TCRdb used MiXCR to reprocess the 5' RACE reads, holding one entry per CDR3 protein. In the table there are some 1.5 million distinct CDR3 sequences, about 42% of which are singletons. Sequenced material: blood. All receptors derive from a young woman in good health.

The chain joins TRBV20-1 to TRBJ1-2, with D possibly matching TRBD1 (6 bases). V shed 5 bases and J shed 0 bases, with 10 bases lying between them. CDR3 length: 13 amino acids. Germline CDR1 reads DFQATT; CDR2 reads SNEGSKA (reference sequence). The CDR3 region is CSARDTANYGYTF. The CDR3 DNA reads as TGCAGTGCTCGGGACACAGCTAACTATGGCTACACCTTC.

CDR3 coding DNA: TGTGCCATCAGGGGGGTGGACACCACCTACGAGCAGTACTTC. Its translation: CAIRGVDTTYEQYF. The chain carries TRBV10-3 and TRBJ2-7, with D perhaps assigned TRBD1 or TRBD2 (5 bases each). Per germline, CDR1 ENHRY and CDR2 SYGVKD. Trimming removed 6 bases from V and 2 bases from J, with 14 bases in between. The CDR3 is 14 residues long.

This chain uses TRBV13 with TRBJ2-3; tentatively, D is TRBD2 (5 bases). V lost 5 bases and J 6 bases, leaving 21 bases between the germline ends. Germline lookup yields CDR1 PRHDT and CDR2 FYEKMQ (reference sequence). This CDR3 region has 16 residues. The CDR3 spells CASSPRATKRADTQYF. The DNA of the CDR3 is TGTGCCAGCAGCCCCCGGGCAACAAAGAGGGCGGATACGCAGTATTTT.

The CDR3 protein is CASSLGRLEAYEQYF. CDR3 sequence (DNA): TGTGCCAGCAGCTTAGGCCGACTGGAGGCTTACGAGCAGTACTTC. The chain has TRBV7-2 and TRBJ2-7; D may be TRBD2 (5 bases). The CDR3 loop spans 15 amino acids. Germline assignment: CDR1 SGHTA and CDR2 FQGNSA. The germline V and J ends were trimmed by 1 base and 4 bases, with 14 bases remaining between them.

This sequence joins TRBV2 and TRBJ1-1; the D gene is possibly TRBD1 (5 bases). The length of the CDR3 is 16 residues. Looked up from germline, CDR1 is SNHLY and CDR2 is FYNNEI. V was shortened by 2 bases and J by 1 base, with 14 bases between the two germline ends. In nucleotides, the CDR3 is TGTGCCAGCAGTGAAAGTTGGGGGAAAGGGAACACTGAAGCTTTCTTT. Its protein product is CASSESWGKGNTEAFF.

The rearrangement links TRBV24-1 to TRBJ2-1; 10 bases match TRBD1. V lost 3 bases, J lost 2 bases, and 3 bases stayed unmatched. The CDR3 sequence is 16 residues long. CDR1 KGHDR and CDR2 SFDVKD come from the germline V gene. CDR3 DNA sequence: TGTGCCACCAGTGATCGGGGGACAGGGGCCTACAATGAGCAGTTCTTC. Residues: CATSDRGTGAYNEQFF.

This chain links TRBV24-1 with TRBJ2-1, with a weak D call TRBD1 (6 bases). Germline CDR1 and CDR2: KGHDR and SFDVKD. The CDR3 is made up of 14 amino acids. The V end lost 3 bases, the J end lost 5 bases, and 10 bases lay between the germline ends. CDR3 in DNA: TGTGCCACCAGTGATCCGACAGGAAACAATGAGCAGTTCTTC. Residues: CATSDPTGNNEQFF.

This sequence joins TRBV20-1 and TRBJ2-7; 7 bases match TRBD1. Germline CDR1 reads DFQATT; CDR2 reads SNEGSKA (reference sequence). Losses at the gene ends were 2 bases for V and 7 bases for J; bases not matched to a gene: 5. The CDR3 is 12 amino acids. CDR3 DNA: TGCAGTGCTAGATTGGGACAGAATGAGCAGTACTTC. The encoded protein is CSARLGQNEQYF.

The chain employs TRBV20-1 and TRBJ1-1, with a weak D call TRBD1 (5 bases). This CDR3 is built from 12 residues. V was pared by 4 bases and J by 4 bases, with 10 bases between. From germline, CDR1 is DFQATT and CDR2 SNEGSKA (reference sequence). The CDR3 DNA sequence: TGCAGTGCTAAAGAGGGGATCACTGAAGCTTTCTTT. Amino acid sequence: CSAKEGITEAFF.

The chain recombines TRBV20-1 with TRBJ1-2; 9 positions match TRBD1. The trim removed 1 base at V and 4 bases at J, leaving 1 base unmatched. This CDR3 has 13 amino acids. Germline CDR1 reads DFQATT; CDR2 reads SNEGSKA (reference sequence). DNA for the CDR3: TGCAGTGCTAGAGCGGACAGGGGCTATGGCTACACCTTC. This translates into CSARADRGYGYTF.

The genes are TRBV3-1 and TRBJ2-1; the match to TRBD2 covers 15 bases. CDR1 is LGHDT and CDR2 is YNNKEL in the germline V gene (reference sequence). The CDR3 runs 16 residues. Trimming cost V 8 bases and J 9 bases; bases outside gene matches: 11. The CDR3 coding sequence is TGTGCCAGCGGACTAGCGGGGGGGCCGAGAAACTTTGAGCAGTTCTTC. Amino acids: CASGLAGGPRNFEQFF.

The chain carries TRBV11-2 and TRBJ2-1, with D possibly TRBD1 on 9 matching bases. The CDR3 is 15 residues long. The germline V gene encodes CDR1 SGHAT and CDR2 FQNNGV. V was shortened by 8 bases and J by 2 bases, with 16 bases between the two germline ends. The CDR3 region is CASGTGTSPYNEQFF. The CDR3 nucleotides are TGTGCCAGCGGGACAGGGACTAGTCCCTACAATGAGCAGTTCTTC. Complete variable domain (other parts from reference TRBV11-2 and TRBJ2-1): EAGVAQSPRYKIIEKRQSVAFWCNPISGHATLYWYQQILGQGPKLLIQFQNNGVVDDSQLPKDRFSAERLKGVDSTLKIQPAKLEDSAVYLCASGTGTSPYNEQFFGPGTRLTVL.

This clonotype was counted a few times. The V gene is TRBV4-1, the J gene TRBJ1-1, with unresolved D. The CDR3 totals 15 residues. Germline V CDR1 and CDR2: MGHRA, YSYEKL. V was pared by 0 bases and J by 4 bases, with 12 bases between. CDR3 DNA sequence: TGCGCCAGCAGCCAAGATCCAAACCAGGCCACTGAAGCTTTCTTT. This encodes CASSQDPNQATEAFF.

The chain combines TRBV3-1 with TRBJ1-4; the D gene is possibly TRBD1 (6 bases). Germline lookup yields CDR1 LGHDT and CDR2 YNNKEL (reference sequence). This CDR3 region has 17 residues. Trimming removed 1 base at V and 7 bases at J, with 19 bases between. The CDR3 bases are TGTGCCAGCAGCCAAGGGCCCCCGGGGGCCGGGAGTGAAAAACTGTTTTTT. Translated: CASSQGPPGAGSEKLFF.

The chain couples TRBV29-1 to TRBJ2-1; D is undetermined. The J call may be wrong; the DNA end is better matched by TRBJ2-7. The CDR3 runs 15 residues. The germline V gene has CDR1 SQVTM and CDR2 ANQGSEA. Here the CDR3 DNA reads TGCAGCGTTGTGTGTGTTCCGAGCTCCTACAATGAGCAGTACTTC. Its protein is CSVVCVPSSYNEQYF.

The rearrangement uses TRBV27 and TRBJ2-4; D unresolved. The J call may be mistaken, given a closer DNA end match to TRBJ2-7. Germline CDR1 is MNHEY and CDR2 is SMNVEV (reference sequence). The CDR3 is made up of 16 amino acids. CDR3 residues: CASSLLSRPAIYEQYF. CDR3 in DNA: TGTGCCAGCAGTTTATTATCCAGGCCCGCAATTTACGAGCAGTACTTC.

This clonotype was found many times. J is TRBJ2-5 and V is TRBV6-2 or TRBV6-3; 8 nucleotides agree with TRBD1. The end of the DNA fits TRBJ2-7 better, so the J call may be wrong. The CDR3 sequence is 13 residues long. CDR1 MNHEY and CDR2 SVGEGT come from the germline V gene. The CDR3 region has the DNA TGTGCCAGCAGGTACGGACAGGGATACGAGCAGTACTTC. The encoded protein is CASRYGQGYEQYF.

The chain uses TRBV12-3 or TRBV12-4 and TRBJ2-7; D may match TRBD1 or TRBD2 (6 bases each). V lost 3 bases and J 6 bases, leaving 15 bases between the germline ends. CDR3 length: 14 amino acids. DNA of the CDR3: TGTGCCAGCAGTTTCATCCCCGGGGGCGCCGAGCAGTACTTC. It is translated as CASSFIPGGAEQYF.

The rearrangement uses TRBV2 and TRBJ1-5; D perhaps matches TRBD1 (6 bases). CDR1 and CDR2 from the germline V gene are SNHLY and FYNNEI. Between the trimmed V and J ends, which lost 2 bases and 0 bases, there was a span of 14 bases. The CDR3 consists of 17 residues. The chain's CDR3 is CASSETTGTYSNQPQHF. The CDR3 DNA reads TGTGCCAGCAGTGAAACTACAGGGACCTATAGCAATCAGCCCCAGCATTTT.

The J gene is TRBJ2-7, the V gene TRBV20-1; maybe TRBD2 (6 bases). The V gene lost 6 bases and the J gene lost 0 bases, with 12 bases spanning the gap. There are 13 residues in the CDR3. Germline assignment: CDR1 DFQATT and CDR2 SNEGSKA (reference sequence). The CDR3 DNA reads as TGCAGTGCCGGGGGTCGTCGCTCCTACGAGCAGTACTTC. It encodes CSAGGRRSYEQYF.

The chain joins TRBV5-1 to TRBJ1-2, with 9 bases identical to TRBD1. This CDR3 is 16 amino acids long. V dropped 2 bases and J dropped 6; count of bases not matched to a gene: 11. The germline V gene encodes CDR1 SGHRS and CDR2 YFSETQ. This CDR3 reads CASSFQTDRGLHGYTF. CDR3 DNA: TGCGCCAGCAGCTTTCAAACGGACAGGGGTCTACATGGCTACACCTTC.

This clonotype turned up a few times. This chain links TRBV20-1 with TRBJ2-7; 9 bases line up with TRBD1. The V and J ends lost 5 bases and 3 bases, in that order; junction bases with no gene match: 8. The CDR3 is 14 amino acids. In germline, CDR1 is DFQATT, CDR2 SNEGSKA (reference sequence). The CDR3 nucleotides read TGCAGTGCTCAAAGCTCGGGACAGGGCTACGAGCAGTACTTC. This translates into CSAQSSGQGYEQYF.

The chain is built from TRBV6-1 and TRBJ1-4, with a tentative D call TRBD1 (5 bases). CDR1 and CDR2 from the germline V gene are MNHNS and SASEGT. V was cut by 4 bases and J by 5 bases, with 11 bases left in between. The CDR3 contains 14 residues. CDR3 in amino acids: CASSGWTQNEKLFF. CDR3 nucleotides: TGTGCCAGCAGTGGTTGGACACAGAATGAAAAACTGTTTTTT.

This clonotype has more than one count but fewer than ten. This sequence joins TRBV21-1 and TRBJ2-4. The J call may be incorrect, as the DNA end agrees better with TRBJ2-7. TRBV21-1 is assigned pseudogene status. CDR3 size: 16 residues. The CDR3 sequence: CASSKQKRIRVYEQYF. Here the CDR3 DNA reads TGTGCCAGCAGCAAACAAAAACGAATTAGGGTCTACGAGCAGTACTTC.

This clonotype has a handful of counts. As DNA, the CDR3 is TGTGCCAGCAGCTTAGATCTGGGGGCGGGACGGTACTCCTACGAGCAGTACTTC. Protein sequence: CASSLDLGAGRYSYEQYF. The chain couples TRBV11-2 to TRBJ2-7, with D tentatively TRBD1 or TRBD2 (6 bases each). Germline loops: CDR1 SGHAT, CDR2 FQNNGV. Trimming removed 0 bases from V and 0 bases from J, with 18 bases in between. The CDR3 sequence is 18 residues long.

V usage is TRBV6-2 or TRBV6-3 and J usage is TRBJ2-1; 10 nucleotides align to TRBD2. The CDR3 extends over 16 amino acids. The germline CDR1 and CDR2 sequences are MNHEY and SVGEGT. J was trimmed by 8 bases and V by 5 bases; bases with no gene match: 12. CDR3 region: CASSPFPAGGLYEQFF. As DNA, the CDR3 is TGTGCCAGCAGTCCCTTTCCAGCGGGGGGGCTATATGAGCAGTTCTTC.

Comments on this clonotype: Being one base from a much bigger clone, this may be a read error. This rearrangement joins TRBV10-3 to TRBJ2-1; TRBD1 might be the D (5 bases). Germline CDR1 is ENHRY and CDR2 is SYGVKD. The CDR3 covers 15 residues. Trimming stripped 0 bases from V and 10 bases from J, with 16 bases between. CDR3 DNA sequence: TGTGCCATCAGTGAGTCCACAGGCCTCTCCTACGAGCAGTTCTTC. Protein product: CAISESTGLSYEQFF.

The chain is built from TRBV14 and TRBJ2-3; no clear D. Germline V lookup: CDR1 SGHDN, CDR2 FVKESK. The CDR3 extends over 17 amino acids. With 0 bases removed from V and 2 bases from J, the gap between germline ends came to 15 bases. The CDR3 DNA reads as TGTGCCAGCAGCCAAGATCGTCTTCGGTACTACACAGATACGCAGTATTTT. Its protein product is CASSQDRLRYYTDTQYF.

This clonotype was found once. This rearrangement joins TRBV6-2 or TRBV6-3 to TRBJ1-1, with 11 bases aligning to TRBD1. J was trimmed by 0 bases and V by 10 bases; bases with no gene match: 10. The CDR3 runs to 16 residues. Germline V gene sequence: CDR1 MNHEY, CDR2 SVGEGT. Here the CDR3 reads CATRDRGKSMNTEAFF. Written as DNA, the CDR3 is TGTGCCACCCGGGACAGGGGGAAATCTATGAACACTGAAGCTTTCTTT.